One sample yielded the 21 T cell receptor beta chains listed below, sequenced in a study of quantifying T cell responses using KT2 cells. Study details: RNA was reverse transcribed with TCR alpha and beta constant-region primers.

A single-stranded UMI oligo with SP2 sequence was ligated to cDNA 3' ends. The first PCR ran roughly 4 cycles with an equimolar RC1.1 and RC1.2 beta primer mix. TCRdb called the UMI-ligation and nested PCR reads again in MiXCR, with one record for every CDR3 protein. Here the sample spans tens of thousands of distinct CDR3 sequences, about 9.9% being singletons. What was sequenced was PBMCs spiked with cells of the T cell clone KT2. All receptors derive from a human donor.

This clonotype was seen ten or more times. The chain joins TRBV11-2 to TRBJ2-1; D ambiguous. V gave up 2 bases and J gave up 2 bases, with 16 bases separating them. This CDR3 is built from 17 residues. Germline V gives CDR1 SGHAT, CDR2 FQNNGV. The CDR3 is CASSLRAPTEAYNEQFF. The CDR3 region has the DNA TGTGCCAGCAGCTTAAGGGCCCCGACTGAGGCCTACAATGAGCAGTTCTTC.

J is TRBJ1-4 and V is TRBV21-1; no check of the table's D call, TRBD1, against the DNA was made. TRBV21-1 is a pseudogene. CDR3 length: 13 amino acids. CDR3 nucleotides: TGTGCCAGCAGCAAAGAGACAGAAGAAAAACTGTTTTTT. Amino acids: CASSKETEEKLFF.

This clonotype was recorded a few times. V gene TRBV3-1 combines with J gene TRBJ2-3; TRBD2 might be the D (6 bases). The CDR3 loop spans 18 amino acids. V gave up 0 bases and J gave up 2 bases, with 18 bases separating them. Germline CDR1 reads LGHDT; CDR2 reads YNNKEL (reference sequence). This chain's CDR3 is CASSQDVEGARYTDTQYF. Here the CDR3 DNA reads TGTGCCAGCAGCCAAGATGTGGAGGGAGCGCGTTACACAGATACGCAGTATTTT.

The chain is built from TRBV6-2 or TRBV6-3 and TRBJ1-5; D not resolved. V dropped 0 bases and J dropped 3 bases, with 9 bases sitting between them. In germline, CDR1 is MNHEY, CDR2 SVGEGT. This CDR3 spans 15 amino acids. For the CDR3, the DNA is TGTGCCAGCAGTTACTCGATCAGCTTCAATCAGCCCCAGCATTTT. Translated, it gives CASSYSISFNQPQHF.

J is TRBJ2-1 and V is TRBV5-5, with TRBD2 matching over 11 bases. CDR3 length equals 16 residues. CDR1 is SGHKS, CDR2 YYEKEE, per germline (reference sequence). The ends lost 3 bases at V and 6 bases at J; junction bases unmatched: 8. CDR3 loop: CASSSTLAGGFNEQFF. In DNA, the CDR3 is TGTGCCAGCAGCTCCACATTAGCGGGAGGGTTCAATGAGCAGTTCTTC.

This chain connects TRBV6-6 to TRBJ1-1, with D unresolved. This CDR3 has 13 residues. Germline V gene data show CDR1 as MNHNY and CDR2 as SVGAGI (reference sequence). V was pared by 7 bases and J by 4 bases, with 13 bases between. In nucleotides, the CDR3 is TGTGCCAGCATCCCGGGGTCCATCACTGAAGCTTTCTTT. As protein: CASIPGSITEAFF.

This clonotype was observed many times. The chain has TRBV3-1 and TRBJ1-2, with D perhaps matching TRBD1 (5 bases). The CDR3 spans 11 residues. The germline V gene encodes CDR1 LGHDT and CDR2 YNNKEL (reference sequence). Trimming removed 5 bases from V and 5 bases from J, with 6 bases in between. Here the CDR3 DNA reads TGTGCCAGCAGCGACAGATATGGCTACACCTTC. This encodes CASSDRYGYTF.

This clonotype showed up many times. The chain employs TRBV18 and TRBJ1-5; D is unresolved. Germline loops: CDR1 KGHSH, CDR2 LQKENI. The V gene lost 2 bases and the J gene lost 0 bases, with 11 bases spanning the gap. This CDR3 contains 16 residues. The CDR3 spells CASSPEGRGSNQPQHF. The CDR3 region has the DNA TGTGCCAGCTCACCAGAGGGTCGGGGTAGCAATCAGCCCCAGCATTTT.

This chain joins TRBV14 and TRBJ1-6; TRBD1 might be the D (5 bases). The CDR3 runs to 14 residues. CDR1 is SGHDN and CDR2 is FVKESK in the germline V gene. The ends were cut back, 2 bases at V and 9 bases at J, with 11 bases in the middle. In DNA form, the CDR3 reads TGTGCCAGCAGCCAATTAACAGGAATTTCACCCCTCCACTTT. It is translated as CASSQLTGISPLHF.

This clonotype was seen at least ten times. The CDR3 sequence is CASGLGVLAGNEQYF. The DNA of the CDR3 is TGTGCTAGTGGTTTGGGGGTACTAGCGGGGAACGAGCAGTACTTC. The chain combines TRBV12-5 with TRBJ2-7, with 10 nucleotides matching TRBD2. The junction had 5 bases not matched to a gene; V was cut back by 1 base and J by 5 bases. CDR1 is LGHNT and CDR2 is FRNRAP in the germline V gene. The CDR3 is made up of 15 amino acids.

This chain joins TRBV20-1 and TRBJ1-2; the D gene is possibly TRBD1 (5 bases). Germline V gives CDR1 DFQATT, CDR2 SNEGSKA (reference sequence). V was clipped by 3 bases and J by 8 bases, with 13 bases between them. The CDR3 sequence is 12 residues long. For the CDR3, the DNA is TGCAGTGCTAGTCTGGGAAGGGACGGCTACACCTTC. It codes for CSASLGRDGYTF.

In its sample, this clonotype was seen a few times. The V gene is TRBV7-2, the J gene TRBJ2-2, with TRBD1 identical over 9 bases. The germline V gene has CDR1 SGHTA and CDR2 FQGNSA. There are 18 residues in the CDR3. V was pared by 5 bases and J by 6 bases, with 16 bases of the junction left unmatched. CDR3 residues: CASSESFPTGGRPGELFF. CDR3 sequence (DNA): TGTGCCAGCAGCGAATCCTTTCCAACAGGGGGCCGTCCCGGGGAGCTGTTTTTT.

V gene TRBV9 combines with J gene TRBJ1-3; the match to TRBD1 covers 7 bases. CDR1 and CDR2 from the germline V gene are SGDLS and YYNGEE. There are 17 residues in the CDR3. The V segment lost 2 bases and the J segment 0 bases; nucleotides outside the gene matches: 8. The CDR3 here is CASSVPGQPISGNTIYF. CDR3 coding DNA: TGTGCCAGCAGCGTTCCGGGACAGCCCATCTCTGGAAACACCATATATTTT.

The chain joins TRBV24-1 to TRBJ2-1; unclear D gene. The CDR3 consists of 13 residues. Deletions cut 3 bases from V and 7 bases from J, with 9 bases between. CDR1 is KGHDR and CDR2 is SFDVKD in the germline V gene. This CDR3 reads CATSDTIDNEQFF. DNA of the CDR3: TGTGCCACCAGTGATACGATAGATAATGAGCAGTTCTTC.

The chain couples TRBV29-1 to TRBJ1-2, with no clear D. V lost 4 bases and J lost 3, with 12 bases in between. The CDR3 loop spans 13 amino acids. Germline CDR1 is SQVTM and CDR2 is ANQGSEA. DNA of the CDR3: TGCAGCGTTGTAGTAGGAGACTACTATGGCTACACCTTC. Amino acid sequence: CSVVVGDYYGYTF.

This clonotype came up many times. The CDR3 DNA follows: TGTGCCAGCAGCAGGGCTAGAGGACTAGCGGGGGCCAAAAACATTCAGTACTTC. Protein product: CASSRARGLAGAKNIQYF. The V and J genes are TRBV7-2 and TRBJ2-4; 12 bases are shared with TRBD2. The CDR3 contains 18 residues. Germline V gene lookup returns CDR1 SGHTA and CDR2 FQGNSA. The ends lost 5 bases at V and 1 base at J; junction bases unmatched: 9.

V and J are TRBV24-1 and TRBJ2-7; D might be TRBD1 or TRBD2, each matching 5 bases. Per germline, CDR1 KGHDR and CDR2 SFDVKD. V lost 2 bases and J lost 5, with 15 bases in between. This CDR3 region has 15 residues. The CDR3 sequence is CATSDSRTLRDEQYF. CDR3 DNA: TGTGCCACCAGTGATTCGAGGACATTGAGGGACGAGCAGTACTTC.

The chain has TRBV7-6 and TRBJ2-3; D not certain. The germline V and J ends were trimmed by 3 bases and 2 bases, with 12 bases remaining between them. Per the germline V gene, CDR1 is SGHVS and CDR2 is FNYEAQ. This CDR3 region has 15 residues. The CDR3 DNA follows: TGTGCCAGCAGCTTCTTGCGGAGAGACACAGATACGCAGTATTTT. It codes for CASSFLRRDTDTQYF.

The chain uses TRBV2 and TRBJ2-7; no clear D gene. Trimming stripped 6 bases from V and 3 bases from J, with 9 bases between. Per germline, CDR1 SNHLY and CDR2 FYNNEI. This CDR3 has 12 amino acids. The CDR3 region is CASRGIYYEQYF. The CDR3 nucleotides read TGTGCCAGCAGGGGAATTTACTACGAGCAGTACTTC. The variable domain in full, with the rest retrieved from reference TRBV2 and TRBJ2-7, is EPEVTQTPSHQVTQMGQEVILRCVPISNHLYFYWYRQILGQKVEFLVSFYNNEISEKSEIFDDQFSVERPDGSNFTLKIRSTKLEDSAMYFCASRGIYYEQYFGPGTRLTVT.

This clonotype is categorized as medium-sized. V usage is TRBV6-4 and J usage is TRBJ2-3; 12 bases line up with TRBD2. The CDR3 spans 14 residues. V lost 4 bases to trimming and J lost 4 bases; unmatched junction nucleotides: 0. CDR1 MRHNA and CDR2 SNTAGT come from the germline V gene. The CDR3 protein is CASSGTSGADTQYF. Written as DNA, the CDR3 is TGTGCCAGCAGTGGGACTAGCGGGGCAGATACGCAGTATTTT.

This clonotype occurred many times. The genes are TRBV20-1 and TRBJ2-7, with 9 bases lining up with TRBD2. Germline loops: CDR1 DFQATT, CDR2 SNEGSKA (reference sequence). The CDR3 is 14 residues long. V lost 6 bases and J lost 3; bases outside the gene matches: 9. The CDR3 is CSARTSEGFYEQYF. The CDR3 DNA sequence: TGCAGTGCCCGGACTAGCGAAGGGTTCTACGAGCAGTACTTC.